These 20 T cell receptor beta chains were sequenced from one sample in a study of T cells expressing NK-cell markers. TCRdb re-called the 5' RACE reads; one entry per CDR3 protein, DNA not given. This specimen shows some 140,000 distinct CDR3 sequences; the ten leading clones hold less than 40%. Material for sequencing was blood T cells: a sorted CD56 or NKG2C T cell subset, CD4+ or CD8+ T cells, or bulk PBMC T cells (not recorded which). Every receptor here comes from a woman between 45 and 65 years old in good health.

The chain couples TRBV6-2 or TRBV6-3 to TRBJ1-1. Germline values: CDR1 MNHEY, CDR2 SVGEGT. The CDR3 has 12 amino acids. The CDR3 sequence is CASSYSGPLAFF.

V gene TRBV4-1 combines with J gene TRBJ1-2; TCRdb gives TRBD1 as the D gene, but with no DNA this cannot be confirmed. This CDR3 contains 17 residues. CDR1 MGHRA and CDR2 YSYEKL come from the germline V gene. CDR3 loop: CASSQEPSRQGVYGYTF.

The chain combines TRBV9 with TRBJ2-7. Germline values: CDR1 SGDLS, CDR2 YYNGEE. CDR3 length equals 13 residues. CDR3 loop: CASSTGSSYEQYF.

The genes are TRBV7-9 and TRBJ2-1; TCRdb's assignment of TRBD1 cannot be checked, as there is no DNA. The CDR3 is 14 amino acids. CDR1 and CDR2 (germline): SEHNR, FQNEAQ (reference sequence). The chain's CDR3 is CASSPRDVGHEQFF.

The chain uses TRBV29-1 and TRBJ2-3; TCRdb returns TRBD1, unconfirmable since there is no DNA. The CDR3 loop spans 14 amino acids. Germline loops: CDR1 SQVTM, CDR2 ANQGSEA. Here the CDR3 reads CSGFRVGAPDTQYF.

The chain recombines TRBV6-1 with TRBJ2-1; the TCRdb call, TRBD1, lacks DNA for checking. The CDR3 loop spans 15 amino acids. Looked up from germline, CDR1 is MNHNS and CDR2 is SASEGT. The CDR3: CASRDRDSTPYEQFF.

The chain combines TRBV27 with TRBJ1-1; checking the TCRdb D call of TRBD1 is not possible without DNA. The CDR3 length is 13 residues. CDR1 is MNHEY and CDR2 is SMNVEV in the germline V gene (reference sequence). The CDR3 is CASSPGPGSEAFF.

V gene TRBV20-1 combines with J gene TRBJ2-1; TCRdb picks TRBD1, but there is no DNA to check that call. The CDR3 contains 14 residues. Per germline, CDR1 DFQATT and CDR2 SNEGSKA (reference sequence). This chain's CDR3 is CSAPTGRDYNEQFF.

The J gene is TRBJ2-1, the V gene TRBV5-1; TCRdb's assignment of TRBD2 cannot be checked, as there is no DNA. This CDR3 has 11 residues. Germline V gene sequence: CDR1 SGHRS, CDR2 YFSETQ. The CDR3 protein is CASTAGNEQFF.

This chain's CDR3 is CASSSPGNEQYF. This rearrangement joins TRBV27 to TRBJ2-7; the D call from TCRdb, TRBD1, cannot be confirmed without DNA. Germline V gene data show CDR1 as MNHEY and CDR2 as SMNVEV (reference sequence). This CDR3 spans 12 amino acids.

The chain couples TRBV21-1 to TRBJ1-5. TRBV21-1 is reported as a pseudogene. The CDR3 consists of 15 residues. CDR3 in amino acids: CASSIRAYSNQPQHF.

This CDR3 reads CASSYSRSGKDYNEQFF. This chain joins TRBV6-5 and TRBJ2-1; TCRdb outputs TRBD2, but without DNA this stays unchecked. Germline CDR1 reads MNHEY; CDR2 reads SVGAGI. The CDR3 has 17 residues.

V and J are TRBV7-9 and TRBJ2-5; TCRdb designates TRBD2, a call that cannot be tested without DNA. Germline V gene sequence: CDR1 SEHNR, CDR2 FQNEAQ (reference sequence). This CDR3 spans 16 amino acids. The CDR3 loop reads CASSFGGEAPTETQYF.

The chain couples TRBV4-1 to TRBJ2-2; TCRdb names TRBD1, which stays unverified in the absence of DNA. The CDR3 is 16 residues long. CDR1 and CDR2 (germline): MGHRA, YSYEKL. The CDR3: CASSPLGDRNTGELFF.

This chain uses TRBV25-1 with TRBJ2-2; TCRdb's assignment of TRBD2 cannot be checked, as there is no DNA. Germline assignment: CDR1 MGHDK and CDR2 SYGVNS. The CDR3 has 16 residues. CDR3 amino acids: CASSEYETSYTGELFF.

The V call is TRBV27, the J call TRBJ2-1. The CDR3 runs to 15 residues. From germline, CDR1 is MNHEY and CDR2 SMNVEV (reference sequence). The CDR3 reads CASSSELNYYNEQFF.

The rearrangement uses TRBV4-1 and TRBJ2-4; the D gene TCRdb calls, TRBD2, cannot be checked with no DNA. Germline-derived CDR1 and CDR2 are MGHRA and YSYEKL. The CDR3 sequence is 13 residues long. CDR3 region: CASSHSSANIQYF.

V usage is TRBV7-9 and J usage is TRBJ2-1; TCRdb's assignment of TRBD1 cannot be checked, as there is no DNA. This CDR3 is 14 amino acids long. The germline V gene encodes CDR1 SEHNR and CDR2 FQNEAQ (reference sequence). This CDR3 is CASTLTGIYNEQFF.

The chain's CDR3 is CASSQDELAGSNEQFF. This sequence joins TRBV4-2 and TRBJ2-1; there is no DNA to check the TCRdb D call of TRBD2. Germline V lookup: CDR1 LGHNA, CDR2 YNFKEQ. The CDR3 is made up of 16 amino acids.

This chain uses TRBV11-2 with TRBJ2-5; TCRdb's D call of TRBD1 is untestable without DNA. CDR1 and CDR2 (germline): SGHAT, FQNNGV. This CDR3 contains 16 residues. The chain's CDR3 is CASSSNQGPEEETQYF.